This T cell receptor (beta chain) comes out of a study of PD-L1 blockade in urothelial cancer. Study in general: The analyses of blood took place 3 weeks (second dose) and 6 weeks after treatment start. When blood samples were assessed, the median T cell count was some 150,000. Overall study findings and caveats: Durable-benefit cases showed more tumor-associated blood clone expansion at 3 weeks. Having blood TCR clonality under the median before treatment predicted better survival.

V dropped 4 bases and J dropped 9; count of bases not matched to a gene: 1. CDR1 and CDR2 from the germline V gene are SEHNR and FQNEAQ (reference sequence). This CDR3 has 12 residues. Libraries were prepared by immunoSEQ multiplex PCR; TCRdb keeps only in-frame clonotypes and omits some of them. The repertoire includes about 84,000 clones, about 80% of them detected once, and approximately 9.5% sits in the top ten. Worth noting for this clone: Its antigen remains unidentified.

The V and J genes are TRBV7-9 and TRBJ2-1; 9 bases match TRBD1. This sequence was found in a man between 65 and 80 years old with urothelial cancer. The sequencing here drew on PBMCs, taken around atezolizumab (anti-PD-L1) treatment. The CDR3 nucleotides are TGTGCCAGCAGCTCGACAGGGGGTGAGCAGTTCTTC. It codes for CASSSTGGEQFF.